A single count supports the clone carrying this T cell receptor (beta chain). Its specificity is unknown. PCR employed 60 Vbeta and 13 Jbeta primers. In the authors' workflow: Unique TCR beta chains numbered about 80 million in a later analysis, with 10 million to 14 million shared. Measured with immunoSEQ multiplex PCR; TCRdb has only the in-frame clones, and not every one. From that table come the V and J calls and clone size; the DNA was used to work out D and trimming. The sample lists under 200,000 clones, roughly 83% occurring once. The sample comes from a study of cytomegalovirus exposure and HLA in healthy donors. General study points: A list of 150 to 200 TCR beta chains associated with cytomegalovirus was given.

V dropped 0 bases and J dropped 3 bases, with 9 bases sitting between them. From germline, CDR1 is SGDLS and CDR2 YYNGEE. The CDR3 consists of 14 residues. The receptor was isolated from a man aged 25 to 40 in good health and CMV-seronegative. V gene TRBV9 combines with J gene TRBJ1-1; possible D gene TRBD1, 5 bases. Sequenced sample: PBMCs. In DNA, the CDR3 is TGTGCCAGCAGCGTAGCTTGGGGGGACACTGAAGCTTTCTTT. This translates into CASSVAWGDTEAFF.